The next 9 T cell receptor beta chains were all read from a single sample in a study of shared clonotypes between healthy human individuals. Assay: immunoSEQ multiplex PCR; the TCRdb copy retains only in-frame clones and omits some. Of about a million clones in the sample, about 75% are singletons; the top ten hold over 1.3%. Sequencing used memory CD4+ T cells sorted from blood. The sample's subset: CD45RA-negative fraction. These receptors came from a man aged 18 to 35 in good health.

The chain combines TRBV15 with TRBJ1-5; 10 positions agree with TRBD1. The CDR3 length is 15 residues. The V gene's germline CDR1 is LNHNV and CDR2 YYDKDF (reference sequence). V lost 1 base, J lost 7 bases, and 4 bases stayed unmatched. CDR3 nucleotide sequence: TGTGCCACCAGCAGAGGACAGGGGGCTAGCCAGCCCCAGCATTTT. Residues: CATSRGQGASQPQHF.

The CDR3 region is CASGKYRGYLNTEAFF. The CDR3 DNA reads as TGTGCCAGCGGAAAATACAGGGGGTATCTTAACACTGAAGCTTTCTTT. The V and J genes are TRBV27 and TRBJ1-1, with TRBD1 matching 8 bases. The J segment lost 2 bases and the V segment lost 8 bases, leaving 13 bases of the junction unmatched. Germline CDR1 MNHEY, CDR2 SMNVEV (reference sequence). The CDR3 has 16 residues.

The V gene is TRBV7-9, the J gene TRBJ2-3, with 7 nucleotides matching TRBD1. This CDR3 has 17 residues. The junction had 12 bases not matched to a gene; V was cut back by 5 bases and J by 1 base. The germline gives CDR1 SEHNR, CDR2 FQNEAQ (reference sequence). Here the CDR3 DNA reads TGTGCCAGCAGCCTTCTCTCGACAGGGTTTGGCACAGATACGCAGTATTTT. It specifies CASSLLSTGFGTDTQYF.

The DNA for the CDR3 is TGTGCCAGCAGCTTAGCAGGGTCTCCCAACAATGAGCAGTTCTTC. The encoded protein is CASSLAGSPNNEQFF. The chain joins TRBV11-2 to TRBJ2-1; D is perhaps TRBD1 (5 bases). The CDR3 totals 15 residues. In germline, CDR1 is SGHAT, CDR2 FQNNGV. V was cut by 1 base and J by 5 bases, with 12 bases left in between. The variable domain in full, completed from reference TRBV11-2 and TRBJ2-1, reads EAGVAQSPRYKIIEKRQSVAFWCNPISGHATLYWYQQILGQGPKLLIQFQNNGVVDDSQLPKDRFSAERLKGVDSTLKIQPAKLEDSAVYLCASSLAGSPNNEQFFGPGTRLTVL.

This clone was detected only once. The chain has TRBV12-5 and TRBJ2-3; D is possibly TRBD2 (5 bases). V lost 1 base and J lost 5, with 13 bases in between. The CDR3 runs 15 residues. Germline CDR1 reads LGHNT; CDR2 reads FRNRAP. CDR3 bases: TGTGCTAGTGGTTTGGGGGAGAAAGAAGTAGATACGCAGTATTTT. Translated, it gives CASGLGEKEVDTQYF. Full variable domain (outside the CDR3, taken from reference TRBV12-5 and TRBJ2-3): DARVTQTPRHKVTEMGQEVTMRCQPILGHNTVFWYRQTMMQGLELLAYFRNRAPLDDSGMPKDRFSAEMPDATLATLKIQPSEPRDSAVYFCASGLGEKEVDTQYFGPGTRLTVL.

CDR3 loop: CASSLAGQAGYEQYF. DNA for the CDR3: TGCGCCAGCAGCTTGGCCGGACAGGCGGGTTACGAGCAGTACTTC. This chain joins TRBV5-1 and TRBJ2-7; 7 nucleotides agree with TRBD1. Per the germline V gene, CDR1 is SGHRS and CDR2 is YFSETQ. This CDR3 has 15 residues. J was trimmed by 4 bases and V by 0 bases; bases with no gene match: 7.

This clone was detected only once. V is TRBV11-3 and J is TRBJ2-3, with 12 bases fitting TRBD2. The junction had 7 bases not matched to a gene; V was cut back by 5 bases and J by 4 bases. Germline CDR1 reads SGHNT; CDR2 reads YENEEA. This CDR3 has 16 residues. For the CDR3, the DNA is TGTGCCAGCAGCCCCGGGACTAGCGGGCGCGCAGATACGCAGTATTTT. Translating it yields CASSPGTSGRADTQYF.

The chain is built from TRBV10-3 and TRBJ1-3; D is undetermined. The CDR3 is made up of 13 amino acids. Germline V CDR1 and CDR2: ENHRY, SYGVKD. V lost 4 bases to trimming and J lost 0 bases, with 4 bases between them. In nucleotides, the CDR3 is TGTGCCATCAGTGGGGCCTCTGGAAACACCATATATTTT. Translated, it gives CAISGASGNTIYF.

This rearrangement joins TRBV11-1 to TRBJ1-1; no definite D call. Germline loops: CDR1 SGHAT, CDR2 FQDESV (reference sequence). This CDR3 has 12 residues. Trimming stripped 5 bases from V and 1 base from J, with 5 bases between. CDR3: CASSPENTEAFF. The CDR3 nucleotides are TGTGCCAGCAGCCCAGAGAACACTGAAGCTTTCTTT.